This TCR beta chain was identified in a study of CD8 T cells in Susac syndrome. Study-level findings and limits: It was acknowledged in the study that the number of individuals who were included in its TCR sequencing and HLA analysis was relatively small.

CDR1 and CDR2 (germline): SGHAT, FQNNGV. CDR3 length equals 14 residues. The ends were cut back, 5 bases at V and 0 bases at J, with 8 bases in the middle. Random hexamers served to reverse transcribe roughly 0.5 to 1 ug RNA. MiXCR, run by TCRdb on the immunoSEQ multiplex PCR reads, gives a single entry per CDR3 protein. The table shows about 280,000 distinct CDR3 sequences, with approximately 85% occurring only once. The table lists this clonotype with a count of one. The target antigen is unknown. Sequencing was done on a sample of CD8+ T cells from PBMCs. The TCR was taken from a human donor with multiple sclerosis. This rearrangement joins TRBV11-2 to TRBJ1-5, with D possibly TRBD1 on 5 matching bases. The CDR3 sequence: CASSGQDSNQPQHF. The CDR3 DNA reads as TGTGCCAGCAGCGGACAAGATAGCAATCAGCCCCAGCATTTT.